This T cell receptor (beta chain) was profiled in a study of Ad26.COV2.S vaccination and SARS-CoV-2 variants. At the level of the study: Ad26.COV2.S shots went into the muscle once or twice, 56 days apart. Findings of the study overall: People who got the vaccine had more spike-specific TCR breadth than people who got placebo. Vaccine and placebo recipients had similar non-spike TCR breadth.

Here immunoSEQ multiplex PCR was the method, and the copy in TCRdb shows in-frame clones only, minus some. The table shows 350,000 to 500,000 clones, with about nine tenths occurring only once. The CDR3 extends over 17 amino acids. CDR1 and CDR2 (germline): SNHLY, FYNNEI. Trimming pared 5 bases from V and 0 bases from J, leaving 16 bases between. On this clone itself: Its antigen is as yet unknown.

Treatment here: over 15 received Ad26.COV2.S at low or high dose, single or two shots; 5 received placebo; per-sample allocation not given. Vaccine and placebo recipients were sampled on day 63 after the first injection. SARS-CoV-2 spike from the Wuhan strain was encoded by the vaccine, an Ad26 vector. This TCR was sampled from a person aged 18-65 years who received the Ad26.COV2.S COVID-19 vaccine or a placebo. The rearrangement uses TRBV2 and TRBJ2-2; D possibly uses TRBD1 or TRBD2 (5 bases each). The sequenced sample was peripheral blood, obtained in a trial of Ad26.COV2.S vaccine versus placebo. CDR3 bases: TGTGCCAGCAGTCAGAGACGAGGGGCCGCGAACACCGGGGAGCTGTTTTTT. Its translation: CASSQRRGAANTGELFF. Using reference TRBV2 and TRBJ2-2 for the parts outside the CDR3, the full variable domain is EPEVTQTPSHQVTQMGQEVILRCVPISNHLYFYWYRQILGQKVEFLVSFYNNEISEKSEIFDDQFSVERPDGSNFTLKIRSTKLEDSAMYFCASSQRRGAANTGELFFGEGSRLTVL.